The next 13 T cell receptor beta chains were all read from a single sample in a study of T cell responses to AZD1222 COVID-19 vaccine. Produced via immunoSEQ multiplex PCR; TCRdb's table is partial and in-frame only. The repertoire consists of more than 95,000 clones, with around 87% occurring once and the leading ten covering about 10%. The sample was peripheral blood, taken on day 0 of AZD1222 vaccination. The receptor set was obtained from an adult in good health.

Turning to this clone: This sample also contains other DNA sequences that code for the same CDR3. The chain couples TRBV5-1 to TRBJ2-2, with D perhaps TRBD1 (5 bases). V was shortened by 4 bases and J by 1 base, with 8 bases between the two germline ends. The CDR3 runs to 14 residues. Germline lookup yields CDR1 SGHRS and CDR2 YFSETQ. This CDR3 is CASSIGQNTGELFF. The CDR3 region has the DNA TGCGCCAGCAGCATTGGACAGAACACCGGGGAGCTGTTTTTT.

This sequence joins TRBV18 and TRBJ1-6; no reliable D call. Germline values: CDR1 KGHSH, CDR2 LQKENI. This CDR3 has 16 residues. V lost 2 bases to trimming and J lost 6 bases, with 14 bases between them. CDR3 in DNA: TGTGCCAGCTCACCAACACTAACACTACCTAATTCACCCCTCCACTTT. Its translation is CASSPTLTLPNSPLHF.

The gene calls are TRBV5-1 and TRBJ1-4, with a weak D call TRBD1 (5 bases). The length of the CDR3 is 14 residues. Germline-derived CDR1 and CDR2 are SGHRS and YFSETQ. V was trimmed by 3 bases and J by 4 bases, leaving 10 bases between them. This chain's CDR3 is CASSYRSRNEKLFF. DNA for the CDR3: TGCGCCAGCAGCTACAGGTCGCGTAATGAAAAACTGTTTTTT.

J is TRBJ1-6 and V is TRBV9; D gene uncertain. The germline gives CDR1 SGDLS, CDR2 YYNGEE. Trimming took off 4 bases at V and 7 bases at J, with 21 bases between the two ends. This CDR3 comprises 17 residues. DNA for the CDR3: TGTGCCAGCAGCTTCAGACCCATAAGTTCGGCAAATTCACCCCTCCACTTT. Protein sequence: CASSFRPISSANSPLHF.

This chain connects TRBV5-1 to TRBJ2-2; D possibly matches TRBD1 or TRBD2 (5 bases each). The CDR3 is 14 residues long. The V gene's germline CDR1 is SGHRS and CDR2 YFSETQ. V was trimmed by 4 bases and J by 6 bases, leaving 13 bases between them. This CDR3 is CASSGGWGAGELFF. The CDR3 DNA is TGCGCCAGCAGCGGGGGTTGGGGTGCCGGGGAGCTGTTTTTT.

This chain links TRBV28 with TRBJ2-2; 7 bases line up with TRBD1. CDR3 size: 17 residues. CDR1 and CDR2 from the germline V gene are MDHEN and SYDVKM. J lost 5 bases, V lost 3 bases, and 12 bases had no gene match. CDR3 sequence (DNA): TGTGCCAGCAGTTTGGGGACAGAAGTCCTAAGAACCGGGGAGCTGTTTTTT. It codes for CASSLGTEVLRTGELFF.

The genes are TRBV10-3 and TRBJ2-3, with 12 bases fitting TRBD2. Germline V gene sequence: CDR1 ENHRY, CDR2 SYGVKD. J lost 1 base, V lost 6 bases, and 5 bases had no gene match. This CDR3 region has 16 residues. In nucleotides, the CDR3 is TGTGCCATCAGGTTCACTAGCGGGGGGCGCACAGATACGCAGTATTTT. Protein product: CAIRFTSGGRTDTQYF.

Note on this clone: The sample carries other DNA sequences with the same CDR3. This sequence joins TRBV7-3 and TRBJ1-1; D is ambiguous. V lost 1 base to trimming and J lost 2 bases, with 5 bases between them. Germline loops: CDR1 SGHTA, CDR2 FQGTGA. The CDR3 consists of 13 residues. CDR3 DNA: TGTGCCAGCAGCTTAAACAGAAACACTGAAGCTTTCTTT. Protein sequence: CASSLNRNTEAFF. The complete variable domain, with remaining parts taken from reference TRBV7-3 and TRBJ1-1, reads GAGVSQTPSNKVTEKGKYVELRCDPISGHTALYWYRQSLGQGPEFLIYFQGTGAADDSGLPNDRFFAVRPEGSVSTLKIQRTERGDSAVYLCASSLNRNTEAFFGQGTRLTVV.

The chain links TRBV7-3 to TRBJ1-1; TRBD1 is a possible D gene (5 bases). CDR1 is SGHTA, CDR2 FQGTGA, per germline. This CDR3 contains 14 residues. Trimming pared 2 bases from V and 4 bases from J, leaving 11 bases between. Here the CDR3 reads CASSLRQGGTEAFF. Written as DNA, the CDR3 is TGTGCCAGCAGCTTACGCCAGGGAGGCACTGAAGCTTTCTTT.

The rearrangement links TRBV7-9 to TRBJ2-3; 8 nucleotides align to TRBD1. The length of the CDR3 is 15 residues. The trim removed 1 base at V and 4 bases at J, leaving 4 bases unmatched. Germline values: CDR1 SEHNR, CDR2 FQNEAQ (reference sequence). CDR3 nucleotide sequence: TGTGCCAGCAGCTTAGACCGGGACAGGTCAGATACGCAGTATTTT. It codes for CASSLDRDRSDTQYF. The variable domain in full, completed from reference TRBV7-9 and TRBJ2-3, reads DTGVSQNPRHKITKRGQNVTFRCDPISEHNRLYWYRQTLGQGPEFLTYFQNEAQLEKSRLLSDRFSAERPKGSFSTLEIQRTEQGDSAMYLCASSLDRDRSDTQYFGPGTRLTVL.

CDR3: CASSSRQHTEAFF. CDR3 nucleotides: TGTGCCAGCAGTTCAAGACAGCACACTGAAGCTTTCTTT. This chain links TRBV12-3 or TRBV12-4 with TRBJ1-1; perhaps TRBD1 as D (5 bases). Trimming removed 4 bases from V and 3 bases from J, with 9 bases in between. There are 13 residues in the CDR3.

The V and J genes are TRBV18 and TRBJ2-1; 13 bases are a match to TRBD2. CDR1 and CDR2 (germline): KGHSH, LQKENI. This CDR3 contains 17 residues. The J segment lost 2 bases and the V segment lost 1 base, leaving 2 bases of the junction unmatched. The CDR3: CASSPRTSGGAYNEQFF. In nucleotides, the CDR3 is TGTGCCAGCTCACCACGCACTAGCGGGGGGGCCTACAATGAGCAGTTCTTC.

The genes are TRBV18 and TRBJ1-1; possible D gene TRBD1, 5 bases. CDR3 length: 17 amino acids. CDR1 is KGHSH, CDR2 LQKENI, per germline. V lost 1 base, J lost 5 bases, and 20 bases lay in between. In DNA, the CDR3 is TGTGCCAGCTCACCACTACCCGGGGGGGGTCTCGAAACTGAAGCTTTCTTT. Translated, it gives CASSPLPGGGLETEAFF.